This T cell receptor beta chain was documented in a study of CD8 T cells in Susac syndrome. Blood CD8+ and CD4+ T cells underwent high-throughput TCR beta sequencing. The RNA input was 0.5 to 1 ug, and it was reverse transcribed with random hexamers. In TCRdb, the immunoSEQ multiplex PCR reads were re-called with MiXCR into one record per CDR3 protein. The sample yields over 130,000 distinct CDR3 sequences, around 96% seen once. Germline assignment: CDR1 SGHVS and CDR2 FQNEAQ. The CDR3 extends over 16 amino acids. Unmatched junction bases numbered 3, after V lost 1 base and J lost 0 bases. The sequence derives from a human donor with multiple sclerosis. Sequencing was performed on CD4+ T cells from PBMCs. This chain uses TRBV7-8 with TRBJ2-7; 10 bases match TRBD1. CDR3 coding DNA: TGTGCCAGCAGCTTAGGAGGGACAGGGGTCTCCTACGAGCAGTACTTC. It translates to CASSLGGTGVSYEQYF.